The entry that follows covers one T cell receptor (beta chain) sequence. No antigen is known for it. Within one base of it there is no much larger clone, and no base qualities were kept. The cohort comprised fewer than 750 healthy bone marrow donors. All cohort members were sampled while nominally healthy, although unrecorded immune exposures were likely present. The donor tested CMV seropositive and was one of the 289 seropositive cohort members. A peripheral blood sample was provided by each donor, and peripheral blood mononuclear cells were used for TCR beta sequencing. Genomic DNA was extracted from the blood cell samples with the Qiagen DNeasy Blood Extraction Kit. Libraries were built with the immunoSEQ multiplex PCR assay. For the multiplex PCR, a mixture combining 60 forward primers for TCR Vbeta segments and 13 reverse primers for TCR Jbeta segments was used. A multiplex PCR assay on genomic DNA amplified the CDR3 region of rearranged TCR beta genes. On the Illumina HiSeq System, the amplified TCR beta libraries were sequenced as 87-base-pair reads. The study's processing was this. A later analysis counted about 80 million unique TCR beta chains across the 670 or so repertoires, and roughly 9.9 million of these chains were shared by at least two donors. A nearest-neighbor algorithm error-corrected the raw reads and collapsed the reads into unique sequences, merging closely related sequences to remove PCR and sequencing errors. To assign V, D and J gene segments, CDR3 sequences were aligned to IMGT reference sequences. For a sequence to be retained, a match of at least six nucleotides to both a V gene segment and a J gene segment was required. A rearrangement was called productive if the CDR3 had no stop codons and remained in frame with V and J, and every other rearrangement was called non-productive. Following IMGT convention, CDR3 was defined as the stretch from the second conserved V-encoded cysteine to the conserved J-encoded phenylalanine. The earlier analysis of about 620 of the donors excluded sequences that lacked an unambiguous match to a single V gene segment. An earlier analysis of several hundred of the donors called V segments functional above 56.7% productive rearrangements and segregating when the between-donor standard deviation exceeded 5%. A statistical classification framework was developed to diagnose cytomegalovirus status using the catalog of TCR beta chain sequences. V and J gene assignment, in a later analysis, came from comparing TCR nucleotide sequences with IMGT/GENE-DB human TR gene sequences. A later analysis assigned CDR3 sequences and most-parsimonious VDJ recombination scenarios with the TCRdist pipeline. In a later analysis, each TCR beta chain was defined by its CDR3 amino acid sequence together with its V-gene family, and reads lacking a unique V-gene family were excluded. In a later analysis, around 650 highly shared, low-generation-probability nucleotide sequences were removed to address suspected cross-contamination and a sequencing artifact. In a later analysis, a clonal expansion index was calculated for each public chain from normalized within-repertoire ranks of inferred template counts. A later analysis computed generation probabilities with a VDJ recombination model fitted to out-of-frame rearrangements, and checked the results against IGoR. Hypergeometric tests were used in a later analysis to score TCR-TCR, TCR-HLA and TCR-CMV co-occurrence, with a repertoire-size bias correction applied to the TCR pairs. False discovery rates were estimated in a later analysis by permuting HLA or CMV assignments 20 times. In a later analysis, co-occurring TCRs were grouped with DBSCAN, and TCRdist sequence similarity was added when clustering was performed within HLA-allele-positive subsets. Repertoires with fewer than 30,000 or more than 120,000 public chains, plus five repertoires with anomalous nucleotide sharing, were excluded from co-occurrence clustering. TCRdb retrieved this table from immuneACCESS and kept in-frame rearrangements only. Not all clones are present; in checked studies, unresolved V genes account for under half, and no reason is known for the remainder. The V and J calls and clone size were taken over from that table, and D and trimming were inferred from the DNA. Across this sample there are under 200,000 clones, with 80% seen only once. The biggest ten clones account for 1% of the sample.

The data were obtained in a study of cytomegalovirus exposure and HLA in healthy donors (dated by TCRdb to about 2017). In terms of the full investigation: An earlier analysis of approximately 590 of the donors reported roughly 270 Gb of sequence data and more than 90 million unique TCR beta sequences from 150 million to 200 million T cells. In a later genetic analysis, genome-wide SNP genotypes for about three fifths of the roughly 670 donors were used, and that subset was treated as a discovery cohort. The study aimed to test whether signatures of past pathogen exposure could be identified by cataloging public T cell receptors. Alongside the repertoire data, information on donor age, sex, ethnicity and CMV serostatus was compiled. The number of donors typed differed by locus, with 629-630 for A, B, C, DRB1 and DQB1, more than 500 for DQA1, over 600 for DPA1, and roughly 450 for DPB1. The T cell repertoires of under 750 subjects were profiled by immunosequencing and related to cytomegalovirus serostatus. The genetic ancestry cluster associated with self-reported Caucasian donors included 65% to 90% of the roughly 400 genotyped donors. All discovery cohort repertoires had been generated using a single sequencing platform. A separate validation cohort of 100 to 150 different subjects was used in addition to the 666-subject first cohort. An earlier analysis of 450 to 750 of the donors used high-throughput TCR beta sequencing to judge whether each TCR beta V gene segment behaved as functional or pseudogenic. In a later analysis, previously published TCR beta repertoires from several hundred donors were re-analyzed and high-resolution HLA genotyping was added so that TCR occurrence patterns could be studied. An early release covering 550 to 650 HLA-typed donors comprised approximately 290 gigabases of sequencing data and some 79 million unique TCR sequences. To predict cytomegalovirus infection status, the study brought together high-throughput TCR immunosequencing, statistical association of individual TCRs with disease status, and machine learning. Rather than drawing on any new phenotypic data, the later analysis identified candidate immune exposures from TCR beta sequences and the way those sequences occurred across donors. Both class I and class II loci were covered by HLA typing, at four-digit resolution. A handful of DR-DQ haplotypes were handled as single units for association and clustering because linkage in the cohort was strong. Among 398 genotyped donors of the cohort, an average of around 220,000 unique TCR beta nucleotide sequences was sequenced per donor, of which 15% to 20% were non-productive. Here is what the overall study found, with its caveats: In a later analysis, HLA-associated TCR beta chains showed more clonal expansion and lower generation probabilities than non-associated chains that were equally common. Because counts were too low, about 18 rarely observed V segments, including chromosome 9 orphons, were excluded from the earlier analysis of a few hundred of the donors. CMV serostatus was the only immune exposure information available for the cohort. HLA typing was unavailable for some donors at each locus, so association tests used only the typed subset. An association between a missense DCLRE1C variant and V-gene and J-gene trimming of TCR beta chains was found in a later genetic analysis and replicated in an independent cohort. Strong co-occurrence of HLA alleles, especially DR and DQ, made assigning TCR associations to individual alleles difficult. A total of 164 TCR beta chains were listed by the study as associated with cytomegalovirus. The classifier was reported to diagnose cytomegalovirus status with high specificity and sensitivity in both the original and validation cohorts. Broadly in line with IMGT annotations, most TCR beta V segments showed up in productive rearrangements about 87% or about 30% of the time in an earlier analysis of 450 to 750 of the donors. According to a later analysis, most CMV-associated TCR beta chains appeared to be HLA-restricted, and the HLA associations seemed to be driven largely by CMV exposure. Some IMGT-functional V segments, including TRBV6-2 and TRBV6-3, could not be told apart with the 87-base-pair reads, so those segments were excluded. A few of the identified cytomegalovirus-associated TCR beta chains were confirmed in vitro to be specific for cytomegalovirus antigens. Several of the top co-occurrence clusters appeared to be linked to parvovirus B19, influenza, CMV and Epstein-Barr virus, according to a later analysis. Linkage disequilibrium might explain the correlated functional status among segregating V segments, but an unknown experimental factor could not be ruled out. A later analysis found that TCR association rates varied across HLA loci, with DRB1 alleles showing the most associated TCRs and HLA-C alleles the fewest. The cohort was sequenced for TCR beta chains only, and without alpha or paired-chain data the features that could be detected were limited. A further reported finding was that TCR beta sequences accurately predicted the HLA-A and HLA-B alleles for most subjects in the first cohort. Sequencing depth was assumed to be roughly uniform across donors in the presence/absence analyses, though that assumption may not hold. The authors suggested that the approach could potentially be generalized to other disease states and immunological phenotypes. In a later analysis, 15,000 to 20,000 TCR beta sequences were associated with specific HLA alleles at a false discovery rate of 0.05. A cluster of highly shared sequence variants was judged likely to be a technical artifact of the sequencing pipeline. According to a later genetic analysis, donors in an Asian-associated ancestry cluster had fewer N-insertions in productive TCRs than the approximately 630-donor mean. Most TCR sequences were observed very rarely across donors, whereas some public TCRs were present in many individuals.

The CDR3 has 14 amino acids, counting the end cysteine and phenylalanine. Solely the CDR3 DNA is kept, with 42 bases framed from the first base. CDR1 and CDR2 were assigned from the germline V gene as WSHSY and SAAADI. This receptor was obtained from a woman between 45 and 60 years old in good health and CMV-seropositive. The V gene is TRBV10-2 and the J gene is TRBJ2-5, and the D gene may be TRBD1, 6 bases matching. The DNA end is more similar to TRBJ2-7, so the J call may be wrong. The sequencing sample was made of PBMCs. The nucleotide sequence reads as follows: TGCGCCAGCAGGGGGGACATCTTTTCCTACGAGCAGTACTTC. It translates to CASRGDIFSYEQYF.